These 11 T cell receptor beta chains share one sample of origin, sequenced in a study of T cell responses to AZD1222 COVID-19 vaccine. Clones were read by immunoSEQ multiplex PCR, and TCRdb kept only the in-frame ones, dropping some. The sample carries tens of thousands of clones, around 73% recorded once. The sample here was peripheral blood, taken on day 0 of AZD1222 vaccination. The receptors were sampled from an adult in good health.

The J gene is TRBJ1-1, the V gene TRBV12-3 or TRBV12-4; no definite D call. V was pared by 7 bases and J by 2 bases, with 5 bases between. The CDR3 runs to 11 residues. The CDR3 spells CASMGNTEAFF. As DNA, the CDR3 is TGTGCCAGCATGGGAAACACTGAAGCTTTCTTT.

V gene TRBV12-3 or TRBV12-4 combines with J gene TRBJ2-4; possibly TRBD1 for D (6 bases). This CDR3 region has 12 residues. Trimming cost V 6 bases and J 8 bases, with 11 bases left between them. DNA of the CDR3: TGTGCCAGCAGACAGGGTGGGGACATTCAGTACTTC. Residues: CASRQGGDIQYF.

CDR3 in DNA: TGCGCCAGCAGCAGGGACACCAACTATGGCTACACCTTC. It translates to CASSRDTNYGYTF. The chain links TRBV5-1 to TRBJ1-2; TRBD1 might be the D (6 bases). From germline, CDR1 is SGHRS and CDR2 YFSETQ. The length of the CDR3 is 13 residues. V was shortened by 4 bases and J by 2 bases, with 9 bases between the two germline ends.

The V gene is TRBV5-4, the J gene TRBJ1-1; possible D gene TRBD1, 6 bases. The CDR3 consists of 13 residues. The V end lost 2 bases, the J end lost 1 base, and 6 bases lay between the germline ends. Per germline, CDR1 SGHNT and CDR2 YYREEE (reference sequence). CDR3 in amino acids: CASSLQGNTEAFF. CDR3 sequence (DNA): TGTGCCAGCAGCTTACAGGGGAACACTGAAGCTTTCTTT.

This clone was found a few times. This chain joins TRBV6-5 and TRBJ2-7; tentatively, D is TRBD1 (6 bases). V lost 7 bases and J 0 bases, leaving 13 bases between the germline ends. CDR3 length equals 14 residues. Germline assignment: CDR1 MNHEY and CDR2 SVGAGI. The CDR3 coding sequence is TGTGCCAGCAAGACACAGGGCTACTCCTACGAGCAGTACTTC. This translates into CASKTQGYSYEQYF.

This clone was counted a few times. The chain employs TRBV30 and TRBJ2-3; 9 bases are a match to TRBD2. With 5 bases clipped from V and 2 bases from J, the junction kept 8 bases outside the gene matches. Germline V gene lookup returns CDR1 GTSNPN and CDR2 SVGIG (reference sequence). The CDR3 contains 15 residues. DNA of the CDR3: TGTGCCTGGGCCCTCTTAGCGGGAGCCACAGATACGCAGTATTTT. Translation gives CAWALLAGATDTQYF.

This chain links TRBV10-1 with TRBJ2-3; D is ambiguous. Trimming removed 3 bases from V and 5 bases from J, with 9 bases in between. The CDR3 is made up of 13 amino acids. Germline CDR1 is WNHNN and CDR2 is SYGVQD (reference sequence). CDR3 sequence (DNA): TGCGCCAGCAGTGACTCCCTGGGAGATACGCAGTATTTT. This translates into CASSDSLGDTQYF.

V usage is TRBV7-8 and J usage is TRBJ2-2; 10 bases are a match to TRBD2. V lost 2 bases to trimming and J lost 6 bases; unmatched junction nucleotides: 15. Germline assignment: CDR1 SGHVS and CDR2 FQNEAQ. The CDR3 has 19 amino acids. In DNA, the CDR3 is TGTGCCAGCAGCTTACTACCCCCGGGGCTAGCGGGAGTCTCCGGGGAGCTGTTTTTT. It encodes CASSLLPPGLAGVSGELFF. Supplemented by reference TRBV7-8 and TRBJ2-2, the full variable domain reads GAGVSQSPRYKVAKRGQDVALRCDPISGHVSLFWYQQALGQGPEFLTYFQNEAQLDKSGLPSDRFFAERPEGSVSTLKIQRTQQEDSAVYLCASSLLPPGLAGVSGELFFGEGSRLTVL.

This clone appeared a few times. The CDR3 reads CASSLDPRVTNYGYTF. The CDR3 nucleotides read TGTGCCAGCAGCTTAGATCCCAGGGTGACTAACTATGGCTACACCTTC. The chain recombines TRBV11-2 with TRBJ1-2; TRBD1 is a possible D gene (5 bases). V gave up 0 bases and J gave up 0 bases, with 11 bases separating them. Germline CDR1 is SGHAT and CDR2 is FQNNGV. The CDR3 runs to 16 residues.

This chain joins TRBV24-1 and TRBJ2-3, with 7 positions matching TRBD2. The V and J ends lost 2 bases and 11 bases, in that order; junction bases with no gene match: 12. CDR1 and CDR2 (germline): KGHDR, SFDVKD. The CDR3 runs 15 residues. The CDR3 reads CATSDSRDYAQRQYF. The CDR3 nucleotides read TGTGCCACCAGTGATTCCCGGGACTACGCACAGCGGCAGTATTTT.

This clone was detected only a few times. Its ends do not fully match the called genes, so a read error is possible. V and J are TRBV5-1 and TRBJ2-1; D remains ambiguous. The CDR3 has 14 residues. Germline-derived CDR1 and CDR2 are SGHRS and YFSETQ. CDR3 coding DNA: TGCGCCAGCACCTTGGCGAGAGAAGGGAATGAGCAGTTCTTC. Residues: CASTLAREGNEQFF. Looking up the rest from reference TRBV5-1 and TRBJ2-1 gives the full variable domain: KAGVTQTPRYLIKTRGQQVTLSCSPISGHRSVSWYQQTPGQGLQFLFEYFSETQRNKGNFPGRFSGRQFSNSRSEMNVSTLELGDSALYLCASTLAREGNEQFFGPGTRLTVL.